The source of this T cell receptor (beta chain) is a study of blood T cell repertoires in COVID-19. Background on the study: Some COVID-19 samples were acute and others convalescent; all came from the United States, Italy and Spain. PBMCs, B-cell-depleted T cells, or T cells were the source of the cDNA or gDNA that made up the material.

This CDR3 region has 20 residues. Looked up from germline, CDR1 is SGHRS and CDR2 is YFSETQ. The V gene end was trimmed by 0 bases and the J gene end by 0 bases; junction bases not matched to a gene: 12. In the source study's methods: Amplifying reference gene primers gave estimates of nucleated cell counts. The assay was immunoSEQ multiplex PCR, and TCRdb's table has in-frame clones only and misses some. V and J calls plus clone size are reproduced from that table; the DNA served to infer D and trimming. The profile shows 450,000 to 500,000 clones, 80% to 90% of them singletons. The chain joins TRBV5-1 to TRBJ2-1, with TRBD2 identical over 10 bases. This receptor was obtained from a human donor in a cohort sampled during active COVID-19. Sequenced input: peripheral blood. The DNA of the CDR3 is TGCGCCAGCAGCTTGGAAAGGAGCGGGAGGGCCAAGTCCTCCTACAATGAGCAGTTCTTC. Residues: CASSLERSGRAKSSYNEQFF.